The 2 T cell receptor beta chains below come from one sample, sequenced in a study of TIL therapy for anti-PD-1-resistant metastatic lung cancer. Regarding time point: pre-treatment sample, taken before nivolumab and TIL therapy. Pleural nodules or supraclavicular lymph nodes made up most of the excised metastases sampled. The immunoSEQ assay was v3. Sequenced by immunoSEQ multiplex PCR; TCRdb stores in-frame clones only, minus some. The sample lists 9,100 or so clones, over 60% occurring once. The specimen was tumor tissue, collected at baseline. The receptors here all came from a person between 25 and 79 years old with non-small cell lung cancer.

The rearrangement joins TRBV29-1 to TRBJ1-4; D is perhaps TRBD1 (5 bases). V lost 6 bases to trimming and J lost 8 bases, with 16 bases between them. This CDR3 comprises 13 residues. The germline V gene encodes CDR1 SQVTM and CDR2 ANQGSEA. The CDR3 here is CSVQQASTEKLFF. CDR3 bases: TGCAGCGTCCAACAGGCCTCAACGGAAAAACTGTTTTTT.

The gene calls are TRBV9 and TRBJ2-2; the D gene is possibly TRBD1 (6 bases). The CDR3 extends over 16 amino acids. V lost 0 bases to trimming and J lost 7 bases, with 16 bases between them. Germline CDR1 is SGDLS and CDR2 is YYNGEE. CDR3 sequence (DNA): TGTGCCAGCAGCGTAGGGGGGACACCGTTCGGCGGGGAGCTGTTTTTT. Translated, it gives CASSVGGTPFGGELFF. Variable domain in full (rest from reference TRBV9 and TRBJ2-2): DSGVTQTPKHLITATGQRVTLRCSPRSGDLSVYWYQQSLDQGLQFLIQYYNGEERAKGNILERFSAQQFPDLHSELNLSSLELGDSALYFCASSVGGTPFGGELFFGEGSRLTVL.